Listed below are T cell receptor beta chains from one sample, sequenced in a study of blood T cell repertoires in COVID-19. Clones were sequenced by immunoSEQ multiplex PCR, and TCRdb holds only the in-frame ones, with some missing. Of 380,000 or so clones in the sample, over 75% are singletons; the top ten hold approximately 1%. The sequenced material came from PBMCs or T cells enriched from blood (not recorded which). The source of these receptors is a woman in her 30s with acute COVID-19. Each CDR3 is given with its conserved first and last residue. The D gene is left open where the match is weak. Some rows mark clone size as missing; the rest say once, few, many or name a class of expanded clone.

>once|-|TRBJ1-1|TRBV28
CASSYGDTEAFF
TGTGCCAGCAGTTACGGGGATACTGAAGCTTTCTTT
>once|-|TRBJ2-7|TRBV2
CARYRDEAYEQYF
TGTGCCCGGTACAGGGACGAGGCCTACGAGCAGTACTTC
>once|-|TRBJ1-2|TRBV4-1
CASSQDIYGYTF
TGCGCCAGCAGCCAAGATATCTATGGCTACACCTTC
>once|TRBD1|TRBJ1-1|TRBV30
CAWSEQGATEAFF
TGTGCCTGGAGTGAGCAGGGGGCTACTGAAGCTTTCTTT
>-|TRBD1|TRBJ1-2|TRBV3-1/TRBV3-2
CASSQPQGYGYTF
TGTGCCAGCAGCCAGCCACAGGGGTATGGCTACACCTTC
>-|-|TRBJ1-2|TRBV5-1
CASSLDSTYGYTF
TGCGCCAGCAGCCTAGACAGTACCTATGGCTACACCTTC
>-|TRBD1|TRBJ1-1|TRBV4-1
CASSQGTVNTEAFF
TGCGCCAGCAGCCAGGGGACAGTGAACACTGAAGCTTTCTTT
>once|-|TRBJ1-5|TRBV30
CAWRDNSNQPQHF
TGTGCCTGGAGGGACAATAGCAATCAGCCCCAGCATTTT
>-|TRBD1|TRBJ1-2|TRBV6-1
CASSEYNRGLYGYTF
TGTGCCAGCAGTGAATATAACAGGGGCCTCTATGGCTACACCTTC
>-|TRBD2|TRBJ2-1|TRBV9
CASSVSGGYNEQFF
TGTGCCAGCAGCGTCAGCGGGGGCTACAATGAGCAGTTCTTC
>-|-|TRBJ1-3|TRBV30
CAWSRVGSSGNTIYF
TGTGCCTGGAGTAGGGTGGGGAGCTCTGGAAACACCATATATTTT
>-|TRBD1|TRBJ2-5|TRBV9
CASSPQGARETQYF
TGTGCCAGCAGCCCCCAGGGGGCGCGTGAGACCCAGTACTTC
>-|TRBD1|TRBJ1-6|TRBV19
CASSGPGQNNSPLHF
TGTGCCAGTAGTGGCCCGGGACAGAATAATTCACCCCTCCACTTT
>-|-|TRBJ1-5|TRBV24-1
CATSDGQSPLSPQHF
TGTGCCACCAGTGATGGACAGTCGCCGCTGTCGCCCCAGCATTTT
>-|TRBD2|TRBJ2-7|TRBV9
CASSVEALAGATYEQYF
TGTGCCAGCAGCGTAGAGGCCCTAGCGGGGGCTACCTACGAGCAGTACTTC
>once|TRBD1|TRBJ1-5|TRBV15
CATSRGGTGGLSNQPQHF
TGTGCCACCAGCAGAGGAGGGACAGGGGGCCTTAGCAATCAGCCCCAGCATTTT
>once|-|TRBJ1-1|TRBV29-1
CSVVGANPEAFF
TGCAGCGTTGTAGGGGCCAATCCTGAAGCTTTCTTT
>-|TRBD2|TRBJ2-2|TRBV5-1
CASRMAGGNTGELFF
TGCGCCAGCAGGATGGCGGGGGGGAACACCGGGGAGCTGTTTTTT
>-|TRBD1|TRBJ1-4|TRBV29-1
CSVEAPRGIGEKLFF
TGCAGCGTTGAAGCCCCCAGGGGGATCGGGGAAAAACTGTTTTTT
>-|TRBD1|TRBJ1-1|TRBV4-1
CASSRGQLNTEAFF
TGCGCCAGCAGCCGGGGACAGTTGAACACTGAAGCTTTCTTT
>-|TRBD1|TRBJ1-2|TRBV2
CASSGGRQGRNYGYTF
TGTGCCAGCAGTGGCGGGCGACAGGGGCGGAACTATGGCTACACCTTC
>-|-|TRBJ1-1|TRBV19
CASSIDGAGMNTEAFF
TGTGCCAGTAGTATAGATGGCGCAGGGATGAACACTGAAGCTTTCTTT
>-|-|TRBJ2-5|TRBV2
CASSAQEETQYF
TGTGCCAGCAGTGCACAGGAAGAGACCCAGTACTTC
>-|-|TRBJ2-7|TRBV5-1
CASRYASGDEQYF
TGCGCCAGCAGGTACGCCTCGGGGGACGAGCAGTACTTC
>-|TRBD1|TRBJ1-1|TRBV7-9
CASSTQGARRTEAFF
TGTGCCAGCAGCACCCAGGGGGCGCGAAGGACTGAAGCTTTCTTT
>-|-|TRBJ2-7|TRBV18
CASSPSRDLMREQYF
TGTGCCAGCTCCCCCAGCCGAGATCTGATGAGGGAGCAGTACTTC
>-|-|TRBJ1-2|TRBV5-6
CASSLLQGSDGYTF
TGTGCCAGCAGCTTGTTGCAGGGGTCAGATGGCTACACCTTC
>once|-|TRBJ2-3|TRBV7-2
CASSLGAGTQYF
TGTGCCAGCAGCTTAGGGGCGGGGACGCAGTATTTT
>-|-|TRBJ2-2|TRBV9
CASSPVPGGGELFF
TGTGCCAGCAGCCCTGTCCCGGGTGGGGGGGAGCTGTTTTTT
>-|TRBD1|TRBJ1-1|TRBV10-1
CASSGTGDPEAFF
TGCGCCAGCAGCGGGACAGGGGATCCTGAAGCTTTCTTT
>-|-|TRBJ2-2|TRBV11-3
CASSLGQLANTGELFF
TGTGCCAGCAGCTTAGGACAGCTCGCGAACACCGGGGAGCTGTTTTTT
>-|-|TRBJ1-3|TRBV7-2
CASSLGTSGNTIYF
TGTGCCAGCAGCCTGGGGACATCGGGAAACACCATATATTTT
>-|-|TRBJ1-2|TRBV5-5
CASSWMGGSYGYTF
TGTGCCAGCAGCTGGATGGGGGGGAGCTATGGCTACACCTTC
>-|TRBD2|TRBJ2-3|TRBV2
CATSLAGVTDTQYF
TGTGCCACTTCACTAGCGGGCGTGACAGATACGCAGTATTTT
>-|-|TRBJ1-1|TRBV12-3/TRBV12-4
CASSYDMNTEAFF
TGTGCCAGCAGTTATGACATGAACACTGAAGCTTTCTTT
>-|-|TRBJ2-2|TRBV21-1
CASSISGGRNTGELFF
TGTGCCAGCAGCATAAGCGGGGGCCGAAACACCGGGGAGCTGTTTTTT
>-|TRBD2|TRBJ2-4|TRBV18
CASSPPSGGPLAKNIQYF
TGTGCCAGCTCACCACCTAGCGGGGGACCACTAGCCAAAAACATTCAGTACTTC
>-|TRBD1|TRBJ1-1|TRBV6-5
CASSYEGAGRTEAFF
TGTGCCAGCAGTTACGAGGGGGCGGGGAGGACTGAAGCTTTCTTT
>-|-|TRBJ1-1|TRBV6-5
CASSPILNTEAFF
TGTGCCAGCAGTCCCATTTTGAACACTGAAGCTTTCTTT
>-|-|TRBJ1-2|TRBV7-9
CASSVEADSSFRRGGYTF
TGTGCCAGCAGCGTAGAGGCGGACAGTTCGTTCAGAAGGGGGGGCTACACCTTC
>few|-|TRBJ1-1|TRBV27
CASSLFRGTEAFF
TGTGCCAGCAGTTTATTTAGGGGCACTGAAGCTTTCTTT
>-|-|TRBJ1-1|TRBV6-6
CASSYYTGNTEAFF
TGTGCCAGCAGTTACTATACAGGGAACACTGAAGCTTTCTTT
>once|TRBD2|TRBJ2-1|TRBV5-1
CASSLEERGDNEQFF
TGCGCCAGCAGCTTGGAGGAACGGGGGGACAATGAGCAGTTCTTC
>-|-|TRBJ1-6|TRBV7-2
CASSSLGAAYNSPLHF
TGTGCCAGCAGCTCGCTTGGGGCCGCTTATAATTCACCCCTCCACTTT
>-|TRBD2|TRBJ2-1|TRBV7-2
CASSLAGGVSNYEQFF
TGTGCCAGCAGCTTAGCGGGGGGGGTTTCTAACTATGAGCAGTTCTTC
>-|-|TRBJ1-1|TRBV7-5
CVRSLDCGQAENTEAFF
TGTGTCAGAAGCTTAGACTGCGGACAGGCGGAGAACACTGAAGCTTTCTTT
>few|TRBD1|TRBJ2-7|TRBV2
CASRGETTQGF
TGTGCCAGCAGGGGGGAAACGACACAGGGGTTC
>few|TRBD1|TRBJ1-2|TRBV5-6
CASSWKFRDSYGYTF
TGTGCCAGCAGCTGGAAGTTTAGGGACAGCTATGGCTACACCTTC
>-|TRBD1|TRBJ2-3|TRBV5-6
CASSAGTGGRDTQYF
TGTGCCAGCAGCGCCGGGACAGGGGGCCGTGATACGCAGTATTTT
>-|-|TRBJ2-4|TRBV7-2
CASSVRGGRSKNIQYF
TGTGCCAGCAGCGTGAGGGGGGGGCGGTCCAAAAACATTCAGTACTTC
>-|-|TRBJ1-3|TRBV15
CATSRDKQSGNTIYF
TGTGCCACCAGCAGAGATAAACAGTCTGGAAACACCATATATTTT
>-|TRBD1|TRBJ2-3|TRBV10-3
CAISRDSDTQYF
TGTGCCATCAGCCGGGACAGCGATACGCAGTATTTT
>-|-|TRBJ1-3|TRBV9
CASSPRPGGSGNTIYF
TGTGCCAGCAGCCCTCGCCCGGGTGGCTCTGGAAACACCATATATTTT
>once|-|TRBJ2-7|TRBV6-2/TRBV6-3
CASSYSKTQGSDEQYF
TGTGCCAGCAGTTACTCGAAGACCCAAGGAAGCGACGAGCAGTACTTC